The text below deals with one T cell receptor (beta chain). Its antigen remains unidentified. This sample is part of a study of T cells in localized non-small cell lung cancer. Study findings and constraints: The greatest T cell clonality was found in uninvolved adjacent lung (higher than in tumor). Appearing in adjacent lung were a median roughly 59 of the top 100 tumor clones. Longer overall survival was seen with higher T cell density measured in blood. Because researchers sequenced only one region of the tumor, heterogeneity is still possible.

The repertoire was sequenced with immunoSEQ multiplex PCR; TCRdb's copy has only in-frame clones and lacks some. The sample shows over 25,000 clones, less than 95% of them seen only once. Germline loops: CDR1 MDHEN, CDR2 SYDVKM. CDR3 size: 12 residues. Trimming removed 8 bases from V and 5 bases from J, with 9 bases in between. This sequence was found in a woman aged 35-75 years with stage I lung adenocarcinoma. The gene calls are TRBV28 and TRBJ1-4, with D maybe TRBD1 (6 bases). Material: peripheral blood, obtained before any cancer treatment. This chain's CDR3 is CASSQGNEKLFF. DNA for the CDR3: TGTGCCAGCTCGCAGGGGAATGAAAAACTGTTTTTT.